The 26 T cell receptor beta chains below all came from one sample that was sequenced in a study of blood T cell repertoires in COVID-19. Here immunoSEQ multiplex PCR was the method, and the copy in TCRdb shows in-frame clones only, minus some. There are a few hundred thousand clones in the sample; about 91% occur only once, and about 8.9% lies in the top ten. The sequenced sample consisted of PBMCs or T cells enriched from blood (not recorded which). These receptors all stem from a woman between 18 and 30 years old who had recovered from COVID-19.

This chain uses TRBV2 with TRBJ1-6; no clear D gene. The germline V gene has CDR1 SNHLY and CDR2 FYNNEI. CDR3 length: 15 residues. Trimming removed 2 bases from V and 4 bases from J, with 9 bases in between. Here the CDR3 DNA reads TGTGCCAGCAGTGAACGCCAGATTTATAATTCACCCCTCCACTTT. Translated: CASSERQIYNSPLHF. Looking up the rest from reference TRBV2 and TRBJ1-6 gives the full variable domain: EPEVTQTPSHQVTQMGQEVILRCVPISNHLYFYWYRQILGQKVEFLVSFYNNEISEKSEIFDDQFSVERPDGSNFTLKIRSTKLEDSAMYFCASSERQIYNSPLHFGNGTRLTVT.

This chain joins TRBV2 and TRBJ2-2, with TRBD1 matching over 7 bases. The germline CDR1 and CDR2 sequences are SNHLY and FYNNEI. CDR3 length equals 15 residues. V dropped 6 bases and J dropped 1; count of bases not matched to a gene: 5. This chain's CDR3 is CASRLTGVNTGELFF. Here the CDR3 DNA reads TGTGCCAGCAGGCTTACAGGGGTGAACACCGGGGAGCTGTTTTTT.

Only one count was recorded for this clone. The chain is built from TRBV28 and TRBJ2-3; perhaps TRBD2 as D (6 bases). The germline V gene has CDR1 MDHEN and CDR2 SYDVKM. The CDR3 length is 14 residues. With 2 bases removed from V and 2 bases from J, the gap between germline ends came to 8 bases. The chain's CDR3 is CASSLRGNTDTQYF. DNA for the CDR3: TGTGCCAGCAGTTTACGGGGGAACACAGATACGCAGTATTTT.

V usage is TRBV4-1 and J usage is TRBJ2-7; D not resolved. CDR3 length equals 16 residues. The V gene's germline CDR1 is MGHRA and CDR2 YSYEKL. The ends were cut back, 0 bases at V and 1 base at J, with 13 bases in the middle. The CDR3 here is CASSQEWQRPSYEQYF. In DNA, the CDR3 is TGCGCCAGCAGCCAAGAATGGCAGCGCCCTTCCTACGAGCAGTACTTC.

This clone was counted once. This chain links TRBV3-1 (or the pseudogene TRBV3-2) with TRBJ1-4; tentatively, D is TRBD1 (6 bases). The CDR3 length is 13 residues. Germline CDR1 and CDR2: LGHDT and YNNKEL (reference sequence). V was shortened by 1 base and J by 8 bases, with 8 bases between the two germline ends. The CDR3 loop is CASSQAGDEKLFF. The CDR3 region has the DNA TGTGCCAGCAGCCAAGCAGGGGACGAAAAACTGTTTTTT.

The chain links TRBV28 to TRBJ1-5; D is unresolved. The germline V and J ends were trimmed by 10 bases and 7 bases, with 17 bases remaining between them. The CDR3 totals 13 residues. The germline V gene encodes CDR1 MDHEN and CDR2 SYDVKM. CDR3 sequence (DNA): TGTGCCATCAACCGACACGGAGGGCAGCCCCAGCATTTT. Amino acid sequence: CAINRHGGQPQHF.

This clone has a single count. The chain links TRBV6-1 to TRBJ2-7, with D tentatively TRBD1 (6 bases). V was cut by 2 bases and J by 6 bases, with 17 bases left in between. CDR3 length: 15 residues. Germline CDR1 is MNHNS and CDR2 is SASEGT. CDR3 nucleotides: TGTGCCAGCAGTGAAACCTCCACAGGGTTTGGCGAGCAGTACTTC. Translating it yields CASSETSTGFGEQYF.

The DNA of the CDR3 is TGTGCCAGCAGCGCTACCTCCGGGACTCCTCCTGATGGCTACACCTTC. Translating gives CASSATSGTPPDGYTF. This chain connects TRBV7-3 to TRBJ1-2; D possibly corresponds to TRBD1 (5 bases). CDR1 and CDR2 (germline): SGHTA, FQGTGA. CDR3 length: 16 residues. The V end was cut by 5 bases, the J end by 6 bases, with 22 bases between. Combining the CDR3 with reference TRBV7-3 and TRBJ1-2 gives the whole variable domain GAGVSQTPSNKVTEKGKYVELRCDPISGHTALYWYRQSLGQGPEFLIYFQGTGAADDSGLPNDRFFAVRPEGSVSTLKIQRTERGDSAVYLCASSATSGTPPDGYTFGSGTRLTVV.

This rearrangement joins TRBV2 to TRBJ1-2, with a tentative D call TRBD1 (6 bases). V dropped 5 bases and J dropped 8 bases, with 15 bases sitting between them. This CDR3 comprises 13 residues. Germline-derived CDR1 and CDR2 are SNHLY and FYNNEI. As DNA, the CDR3 is TGTGCCAGCAGTCCGGACAGTATCTGGGGCTACACCTTC. Translation gives CASSPDSIWGYTF.

This rearrangement joins TRBV9 to TRBJ2-7, with D tentatively TRBD1 (6 bases). The V and J ends lost 7 bases and 6 bases respectively, with 20 bases between them. The CDR3 loop spans 14 amino acids. The germline CDR1 and CDR2 sequences are SGDLS and YYNGEE. CDR3 residues: CASSQSVGALEQYF. For the CDR3, the DNA is TGTGCCAGCTCCCAATCGGTGGGGGCTCTCGAGCAGTACTTC.

The V gene is TRBV5-6, the J gene TRBJ1-1; TRBD1 matches at 9 bases. The germline gives CDR1 SGHDT, CDR2 YYEEEE. The CDR3 sequence is 14 residues long. V lost 1 base to trimming and J lost 5 bases; unmatched junction nucleotides: 3. The CDR3 nucleotides are TGTGCCAGCAGCTTGAACAGGGGGCAAACTGAAGCTTTCTTT. Amino acid sequence: CASSLNRGQTEAFF.

The chain carries TRBV29-1 and TRBJ2-5, with TRBD2 matching over 10 bases. The CDR3 has 14 amino acids. With 6 bases clipped from V and 9 bases from J, the junction kept 13 bases outside the gene matches. From germline, CDR1 is SQVTM and CDR2 ANQGSEA. The chain's CDR3 is CSVETASGSLAQYF. As DNA, the CDR3 is TGCAGCGTCGAAACGGCTAGCGGGAGTCTGGCCCAGTACTTC.

This clone was found once. The chain carries TRBV27 and TRBJ1-5, with D uncertain. The CDR3 is made up of 15 amino acids. Trimming cost V 2 bases and J 4 bases, with 12 bases left between them. From germline, CDR1 is MNHEY and CDR2 SMNVEV (reference sequence). The CDR3 sequence is CASSLGGRKNQPQHF. The CDR3 DNA reads TGTGCCAGCAGTTTAGGTGGGCGCAAGAATCAGCCCCAGCATTTT.

This rearrangement joins TRBV5-4 to TRBJ2-7, with TRBD2 matching 8 bases. V dropped 4 bases and J dropped 4; count of bases not matched to a gene: 10. CDR1 SGHNT and CDR2 YYREEE come from the germline V gene (reference sequence). CDR3 length: 15 residues. DNA for the CDR3: TGTGCCAGCAGCCGGGAGGGAGGGACTGCATACGAGCAGTACTTC. Amino acid sequence: CASSREGGTAYEQYF.

The rearrangement uses TRBV6-6 and TRBJ1-5; TRBD1 matches at 9 bases. Germline V gene sequence: CDR1 MNHNY, CDR2 SVGAGI (reference sequence). Trimming cost V 8 bases and J 6 bases; bases outside gene matches: 8. This CDR3 has 14 amino acids. As DNA, the CDR3 is TGTGCCAGCGGCACCGGGACAGGGAGTCAGCCCCAGCATTTT. Encoded protein: CASGTGTGSQPQHF.

This clone showed up just a few times. This sample includes further DNA sequences coding for the same CDR3. The chain carries TRBV19 and TRBJ2-5; D is unresolved. This CDR3 has 13 residues. Germline V gives CDR1 LNHDA, CDR2 SQIVND (reference sequence). V was clipped by 6 bases and J by 1 base, with 9 bases between them. The CDR3 nucleotides read TGTGCCAGTAGCACATCAGTCCAAGAGACCCAGTACTTC. Translating gives CASSTSVQETQYF.

V is TRBV6-2 or TRBV6-3 and J is TRBJ1-1; the D is unclear. V lost 3 bases and J 0 bases, leaving 5 bases between the germline ends. CDR3 size: 13 residues. From germline, CDR1 is MNHEY and CDR2 SVGEGT. The CDR3 nucleotides read TGTGCCAGCAGTTATAGCTTGAACACTGAAGCTTTCTTT. Its translation is CASSYSLNTEAFF.

The chain joins TRBV7-8 to TRBJ2-7; 10 positions match TRBD2. Germline CDR1 is SGHVS and CDR2 is FQNEAQ. The CDR3 has 14 amino acids. V shed 3 bases and J 4 bases; nucleotides not matched to a gene: 3. The CDR3 DNA sequence: TGTGCCAGCAGCTTGGGACTAGCGAGGTACGAGCAGTACTTC. Translation: CASSLGLARYEQYF.

This chain links TRBV11-3 with TRBJ2-7; D is undetermined. V was pared by 1 base and J by 6 bases, with 13 bases between. The CDR3 runs to 14 residues. CDR1 SGHNT and CDR2 YENEEA come from the germline V gene. The CDR3 loop reads CASSLGEERGEQYF. The DNA for the CDR3 is TGTGCCAGCAGCTTAGGCGAAGAACGAGGCGAGCAGTACTTC.

This clone was found once. The chain employs TRBV6-5 and TRBJ2-3; D might be TRBD2 (5 bases). Trimming took off 3 bases at V and 5 bases at J, with 12 bases between the two ends. This CDR3 region has 14 residues. The germline V gene has CDR1 MNHEY and CDR2 SVGAGI. In DNA form, the CDR3 reads TGTGCCAGCAGTTATGGACTTTCCGGAGATACGCAGTATTTT. It specifies CASSYGLSGDTQYF.

This chain links TRBV24-1 with TRBJ2-1, with a possible D match to TRBD2 (5 bases). Trimming took off 9 bases at V and 7 bases at J, with 15 bases between the two ends. The CDR3 is 13 residues long. Germline assignment: CDR1 KGHDR and CDR2 SFDVKD. The CDR3: CATGVDWANEQFF. Here the CDR3 DNA reads TGTGCCACCGGAGTGGACTGGGCGAATGAGCAGTTCTTC.

V is TRBV7-9 and J is TRBJ1-1; D remains ambiguous. The germline V gene has CDR1 SEHNR and CDR2 FQNEAQ (reference sequence). V shed 3 bases and J shed 1 base, with 9 bases lying between them. The CDR3 spans 14 residues. The CDR3 here is CASSFIGENTEAFF. For the CDR3, the DNA is TGTGCCAGCAGCTTCATCGGGGAGAACACTGAAGCTTTCTTT.

The J gene is TRBJ1-5, the V gene TRBV28, with 9 bases identical to TRBD1. This CDR3 is built from 15 residues. Germline trimming cut 3 bases from V and 5 bases from J; bases unmatched to any gene: 5. Germline CDR1 and CDR2: MDHEN and SYDVKM. The CDR3 region has the DNA TGTGCCAGCAGTTTTGTCAACAGGGGGCATCAGCCCCAGCATTTT. Protein: CASSFVNRGHQPQHF.

This clone was observed once. DNA of the CDR3: TGTGCCAGCAGTGAAGTGGTAGCAGGGGGTACAGAAGCTTTCTTT. Amino acid sequence: CASSEVVAGGTEAFF. The rearrangement joins TRBV2 to TRBJ1-1; TRBD1 agrees at 7 bases. The CDR3 is made up of 15 amino acids. Germline trimming cut 1 base from V and 8 bases from J; bases unmatched to any gene: 10. Germline V CDR1 and CDR2: SNHLY, FYNNEI. Variable domain in full (rest from reference TRBV2 and TRBJ1-1): EPEVTQTPSHQVTQMGQEVILRCVPISNHLYFYWYRQILGQKVEFLVSFYNNEISEKSEIFDDQFSVERPDGSNFTLKIRSTKLEDSAMYFCASSEVVAGGTEAFFGQGTRLTVV.

This clone was seen once. This chain connects TRBV18 to TRBJ2-1; 14 nucleotides agree with TRBD2. V lost 6 bases to trimming and J lost 4 bases; unmatched junction nucleotides: 14. The CDR3 spans 19 residues. From germline, CDR1 is KGHSH and CDR2 LQKENI. The CDR3 sequence is CASSPTAPGLAGEYNEQFF. The CDR3, as DNA: TGTGCCAGCTCCCCGACGGCCCCGGGACTAGCGGGAGAGTACAATGAGCAGTTCTTC.

By sample fraction, this clone is medium-sized. J is TRBJ2-7 and V is TRBV27; 8 bases fit TRBD1. Germline V gene data show CDR1 as MNHEY and CDR2 as SMNVEV (reference sequence). With V trimmed by 6 bases and J by 5 bases, 6 bases remained unmatched. CDR3 length equals 13 residues. CDR3 nucleotide sequence: TGTGCCAGCAGGACAGGGGCCACGAACGAGCAGTACTTC. It translates to CASRTGATNEQYF.